Listed below are T cell receptor beta chains from one sample, sequenced in a study of T cells in tumors after PD-1 blockade. The table came from immunoSEQ multiplex PCR; TCRdb's copy has only in-frame clones and leaves some out. The profile shows about 10,000 clones, 67% of them singletons. Sequenced here: tumor tissue, sampled after anti-PD-1 treatment. These receptor sequences come from a human donor with basal cell carcinoma. Both conserved end residues are part of each CDR3. Each record gives: D gene, clone size, V gene, J gene, CDR3 DNA, CDR3 protein. A D gene is named only where the DNA matches it firmly. The size field is filled for only some rows; it gives once, few, many or a size class.

>TRBD1|NA|TRBV11-3|TRBJ1-1
TGTGCCAGCAGCTCCGGGACAGGGAGTGCTGAAGCTTTCTTT
CASSSGTGSAEAFF
>NA|NA|TRBV24-1|TRBJ2-3
TGTGCCACCTCTTTAGGGGGACGGACAGATACGCAGTATTTT
CATSLGGRTDTQYF
>NA|NA|TRBV21-1|TRBJ1-5
TGTGCCAGCAGCAGACAGCCCAATCAGCCCCAGCATTTT
CASSRQPNQPQHF
>TRBD1|NA|TRBV7-2|TRBJ1-2
TGTGCCAGCAGCTTTTCGGGACAGGGATCATATGGCTACACCTTC
CASSFSGQGSYGYTF
>NA|NA|TRBV27|TRBJ1-1
TGTGCCAGCCAAGGGTCTGCCCCTGAAGCTTTCTTT
CASQGSAPEAFF
>NA|NA|TRBV7-2|TRBJ2-5
TGTGCCAGCAGCTTACAGCGTTGGGAGACCCAGTACTTC
CASSLQRWETQYF
>TRBD2|NA|TRBV7-9|TRBJ2-1
TGTGCCAGCAGCGAGATAGCGGGAGTCAATGAGCAGTTCTTC
CASSEIAGVNEQFF
>NA|once|TRBV11-3|TRBJ1-3
TGTGCCAGCACCTCGGGCCCTGGAAACACCATATATTTT
CASTSGPGNTIYF
>NA|medium-sized|TRBV5-1|TRBJ2-3
TGCGCCAGCAGCTTAGACTCGGGTCCAGCCTTTACGCAGTATTTT
CASSLDSGPAFTQYF
>TRBD1|once|TRBV25-1|TRBJ1-1
TGTGCCAGCAGTGGGACAGGGCGAGGAACTGAAGCTTTCTTT
CASSGTGRGTEAFF
>NA|NA|TRBV6-5|TRBJ2-7
TGTGCCAGCACCTTGGATGGCTACGAGCAGTACTTC
CASTLDGYEQYF
>NA|NA|TRBV6-6|TRBJ1-2
TGTGCCAGCAGTTACTCCTCGGGGTCGGGTGGCTACACCTTC
CASSYSSGSGGYTF
>TRBD2|few|TRBV6-1|TRBJ2-7
TGTGCCAGCAGTGAAGCCGGGACTAGGGGCGCCGAGCAGTACTTC
CASSEAGTRGAEQYF
>NA|NA|TRBV19|TRBJ2-1
TGTGCCAGCCGGGCGCACAATGAGCAGTTCTTC
CASRAHNEQFF
>NA|medium-sized|TRBV28|TRBJ2-7
TGTGCCACTGAGCGGAGGCCGATCAACTACGAGCAGTACTTC
CATERRPINYEQYF
>TRBD2|NA|TRBV12-5|TRBJ2-1
TGTGCTAGTGGTTTGCTTTCGGGCTTCACAGGGGGCCCGACTAGCGGGGTTTACAATGAGCAGTTCTTC
CASGLLSGFTGGPTSGVYNEQFF
>NA|NA|TRBV30|TRBJ1-2
TGTGCCTGGAGTGAGCTACAGGGCTACACCTTC
CAWSELQGYTF
>TRBD1|NA|TRBV24-1|TRBJ2-7
TGTGCCACCAATTACAGGGGGCGTCGCTACGAGCAGTACTTC
CATNYRGRRYEQYF
>NA|NA|TRBV16|TRBJ1-2
TGTGCCAGCAGCCAGGCTTCGGCCAGAGGGAATGGCTACACCTTC
CASSQASARGNGYTF
>NA|medium-sized|TRBV30|TRBJ2-2
TGTGCCTGGAGTGTTGAGGGGCTAGCGAACACCGGGGAGCTGTTTTTT
CAWSVEGLANTGELFF
>NA|NA|TRBV24-1|TRBJ2-1
TGTGCCACCAGTGATTTTTCGAGGCAGCCCAATGAGCAGTTCTTC
CATSDFSRQPNEQFF
>NA|NA|TRBV7-3|TRBJ2-1
TGTGCCAGCAGCCGTCAACCATCCAGCGATGAGCAGTTCTTC
CASSRQPSSDEQFF
>TRBD1|NA|TRBV12-5|TRBJ1-1
TGTGCTAGTGGTTTGGGCGGGACAGGGGGGCTGAACACTGAAGCTTTCTTT
CASGLGGTGGLNTEAFF
>TRBD2|NA|TRBV4-2|TRBJ2-5
TGTGCCAGCAGCCAAGAGGGTGGACTAGCGGGGTTACAAGAGACCCAGTACTTC
CASSQEGGLAGLQETQYF
>TRBD2|NA|TRBV7-2|TRBJ2-7
TGTGCCAGCAGCTCACTAGCGGGATCCTACGAGCAGTACTTC
CASSSLAGSYEQYF
>NA|once|TRBV9|TRBJ1-2
TGTGCCAGCAGCGTAGAGGAGTTTCTAGGGTATTATGGCTACACCTTC
CASSVEEFLGYYGYTF
>NA|NA|TRBV28|TRBJ1-2
TGTGCCAGCAGTTCATCCCCCCTCAACTATGGCTACACCTTC
CASSSSPLNYGYTF
>TRBD1|NA|TRBV7-2|TRBJ1-2
TGTGCCAGCAGCAAGGGACAGGAGCTCTATGGCTACACCTTC
CASSKGQELYGYTF
>NA|NA|TRBV14|TRBJ2-2
TGTGCCAGCACCCAATCCGGGGAGCTGTTTTTT
CASTQSGELFF
>NA|NA|TRBV11-3|TRBJ2-7
TGTGCCAGCAGCTCCCTCGACTACGAGCAGTACTTC
CASSSLDYEQYF
>TRBD1|NA|TRBV27|TRBJ1-1
TGTGCCAGCAGCCAGGACAGGGCGGACACTGAAGCTTTCTTT
CASSQDRADTEAFF
>TRBD2|NA|TRBV28|TRBJ2-5
TGTGCCAGCAGTCGCCCAGCGGGAGGGGGGGAGACCCAGTACTTC
CASSRPAGGGETQYF
>NA|NA|TRBV7-9|TRBJ2-3
TGTGCCAGCAGCTTAGTCGGCAGGGGAAGGCGCACAGATACGCAGTATTTT
CASSLVGRGRRTDTQYF
>NA|NA|TRBV6-1|TRBJ2-1
TGTGCCAGCAGTGAAATTCAGGGGCGCGGGCTCTTC
CASSEIQGRGLF
>NA|once|TRBV2|TRBJ1-6
TGTGCCAGCACCAGGGGTAATTCACCCCTCCACTTT
CASTRGNSPLHF
>NA|NA|TRBV14|TRBJ2-5
TGTGCCAGCAGCCCACTTGGGCTCCAAGAGACCCAGTACTTC
CASSPLGLQETQYF
>TRBD1|few|TRBV19|TRBJ1-4
TGTGCCAGTAGTATTAGGGGGCCAGGAAATGAAAAACTGTTTTTT
CASSIRGPGNEKLFF
>NA|NA|TRBV30|TRBJ1-1
TGTGCCTGGAGTGGCCAGACTGAAGCTTTCTTT
CAWSGQTEAFF
>NA|NA|TRBV21-1|TRBJ1-1
TGTGCCAGCAGCAAAGCGCTAGGGACAGCTGAGAACACTGAAGCTTTCTTT
CASSKALGTAENTEAFF
>TRBD2|NA|TRBV2|TRBJ2-1
TGTGCCAGCAGTTATAGTCGCGGGGGTGAGCAGTTCTTC
CASSYSRGGEQFF
>NA|NA|TRBV4-3|TRBJ2-6
TGCGCCAGCAGCCAAGCAGTGTCTGGGGCCAACGTCCTGACTTTC
CASSQAVSGANVLTF
>TRBD2|NA|TRBV5-1|TRBJ2-1
TGCGCCAGCAGGGCGGGGGGGCTGAATGAGCAGTTCTTC
CASRAGGLNEQFF
>NA|NA|TRBV5-6|TRBJ1-2
TGTGCCAGCAGCTTGATCAGGCCGACCGGATATGGCTACACCTTC
CASSLIRPTGYGYTF
>NA|NA|TRBV6-6|TRBJ1-1
TGTGCCAGCAGTTACTCGAGCACCTTGAACACTGAAGCTTTCTTT
CASSYSSTLNTEAFF
>TRBD1|medium-sized|TRBV12-5|TRBJ2-3
TGTGCTAGTGGCCGGGACAGCCACACAGATACGCAGTATTTT
CASGRDSHTDTQYF
>NA|NA|TRBV4-2|TRBJ2-4
TGTGCCAGCAGCCAAGATTTGTCTGGCAAGAACATTCAGTACTTC
CASSQDLSGKNIQYF
>NA|NA|TRBV7-2|TRBJ2-3
TGTGCCAGCAGCTTTAGATCAGATACGCAGTATTTT
CASSFRSDTQYF
>NA|NA|TRBV19|TRBJ2-7
TGTGCCAGTAGTCCAACGCGAACAGGTTACGAGCAGTACTTC
CASSPTRTGYEQYF
>TRBD2|few|TRBV7-3|TRBJ2-7
TGTGCCAGCAGCTTAAGAGCGGGGCCCTACGAGCAGTACTTC
CASSLRAGPYEQYF
>TRBD2|NA|TRBV3-1/TRBV3-2|TRBJ2-1
TGTGCCAGCAGCCATGGGACTAGCGGGGATTCGTACCAACAATACAATGAGCAGTTCTTC
CASSHGTSGDSYQQYNEQFF
>NA|NA|TRBV7-9|TRBJ1-2
TGTGCCAGCAGCACCACTAGCGGAGACTATGGCTACACCTTC
CASSTTSGDYGYTF
>NA|once|TRBV6-5|TRBJ2-4
TGTGCCAGCAGCCTAGGAGGGGTAGGCAAAAACATTCAGTACTTC
CASSLGGVGKNIQYF
>NA|few|TRBV5-3|TRBJ1-5
TGTGCCAGAAAGAGATGGGGTAGAACAAGCAATCAGCCCCAGCATTTT
CARKRWGRTSNQPQHF
>NA|NA|TRBV7-6|TRBJ2-6
TGTGCCAGCAGCTTAGAGGCAGCTGGGGCCAACGTCCTGACTTTC
CASSLEAAGANVLTF
>NA|NA|TRBV6-5|TRBJ2-5
TGTGCCAGCAGCCCGGGGCCCCAAGAGACCCAGTACTTC
CASSPGPQETQYF